This entry is about one T cell receptor beta chain. The antigen remains unidentified. Only in-frame clones appear in the TCRdb table, and some are missing; sequencing was by immunoSEQ multiplex PCR. The sample holds about 95,000 clones, 70% to 90% seen once. In germline, CDR1 is DFQATT, CDR2 SNEGSKA (reference sequence). V lost 7 bases and J 8 bases, leaving 0 bases between the germline ends. The CDR3 loop spans 8 amino acids. The sample belongs to a study of OX40 agonist ivuxolimab in advanced cancers. Study information: With ivuxolimab, an agonistic anti-OX40 (CD134) antibody, patients were treated. Anti-PD-1, anti-PD-L1 or anti-CTLA-4 therapy given earlier was allowed, and over 35% had some. In three patients, partial responses were observed, one with hepatocellular carcinoma and two with cutaneous melanoma. Points from the study as a whole: CD4+ and CD8+ T cells in blood underwent clonal expansion by week 6 at 0.1 to 3.0 mg/kg.

This receptor was taken from an adult with an advanced solid tumor such as melanoma, head and neck, liver or kidney cancer. The chain recombines TRBV20-1 with TRBJ1-6; D gene unclear. The material was CD4+ or CD8+ T cells sorted from blood, obtained in a trial of the OX40 agonist ivuxolimab. Written as DNA, the CDR3 is TGCAGTGATTCACCCCTCCACTTT. Its translation is CSDSPLHF.